This T cell receptor beta chain is from a study of T cell repertoires in cytomegalovirus infection. Looking at the study overall: Alongside well-studied HLA-B-restricted CMV epitopes, recently identified HLA-C-restricted CMV epitopes were also used. CMV infection and matching HLA type were both indicated by public TCR beta signatures.

Notes on this clonotype: The target antigen is unknown.

TCRdb itself ran the reads through MiXCR, one entry per CDR3 protein. The sample includes a few hundred thousand distinct CDR3 sequences, about 33% of them seen just once. Overall study results and limits: CMV-specific TCR beta clonotypes restricted by HLA-C were the ones dominating the ex vivo response.

The sample was cultured PBMCs, taken from culture after CMV antigen stimulation. This clonotype originated in a human donor in good health (CMV status not recorded). Some clones in this sample may be carry-over from other donors' samples.

DNA of the CDR3: TGCAGCGTGGGGGGACTAGCGGTTCACAATGAGCAGTTCTTC. Protein: CSVGGLAVHNEQFF. V gene TRBV29-1 combines with J gene TRBJ2-1, with 11 bases matching TRBD2. Germline CDR1 reads SQVTM; CDR2 reads ANQGSEA. Trimming cost V 6 bases and J 5 bases; bases outside gene matches: 6. The CDR3 length is 14 residues.